Below, 18 T cell receptor beta chains from the same sample are listed, as sequenced in a study of blood T cell repertoires in COVID-19. Profiled with immunoSEQ multiplex PCR; TCRdb holds only in-frame clones, not every one. The profile shows under 200,000 clones, approximately 90% of them singletons. The sample comprised peripheral blood. Every receptor here comes from a man aged 18 to 29 with active or convalescent COVID-19.

The chain has TRBV7-9 and TRBJ1-1, with D tentatively TRBD1 (6 bases). The CDR3 is 15 amino acids. Germline CDR1 SEHNR, CDR2 FQNEAQ (reference sequence). Trimming removed 5 bases from V and 5 bases from J, with 18 bases in between. CDR3 sequence: CASSLRSGVETEAFF. The CDR3 DNA follows: TGTGCCAGCAGCCTCCGATCAGGGGTAGAGACTGAAGCTTTCTTT.

This clone came up once. The chain is built from TRBV6-1 and TRBJ1-4; the D gene is possibly TRBD1 (6 bases). The CDR3 is 14 residues long. Germline CDR1 reads MNHNS; CDR2 reads SASEGT. V lost 3 bases, J lost 8 bases, and 13 bases lay in between. CDR3 amino acids: CASSEGAGGEKLFF. The CDR3 DNA reads as TGTGCCAGCAGTGAGGGGGCAGGTGGCGAAAAACTGTTTTTT.

The chain links TRBV5-1 to TRBJ1-2; D unresolved. This CDR3 contains 13 residues. Per the germline V gene, CDR1 is SGHRS and CDR2 is YFSETQ. Trimming took 5 bases from V and 0 from J, leaving 8 bases between them. CDR3 sequence: CASSLSPNYGYTF. In DNA, the CDR3 is TGCGCCAGCAGTTTAAGCCCTAACTATGGCTACACCTTC.

The chain has TRBV6-1 and TRBJ1-5, with 8 nucleotides matching TRBD1. The CDR3 has 15 amino acids. Germline CDR1 reads MNHNS; CDR2 reads SASEGT. With V trimmed by 2 bases and J by 7 bases, 7 bases remained unmatched. CDR3 coding DNA: TGTGCCAGCAGTGAACAGGACAGGGCCGGCCAGCCCCAGCATTTT. It translates to CASSEQDRAGQPQHF.

The rearrangement uses TRBV7-7 and TRBJ2-2, with a possible D match to TRBD1 (5 bases). The ends were cut back, 3 bases at V and 4 bases at J, with 12 bases in the middle. Germline V gene sequence: CDR1 SSHAT, CDR2 FNYEAQ (reference sequence). CDR3 length: 15 residues. The CDR3 reads CASSLSVGATGELFF. CDR3 bases: TGTGCCAGCAGCTTGAGCGTAGGGGCCACCGGGGAGCTGTTTTTT.

The chain has TRBV12-3 or TRBV12-4 and TRBJ1-1; tentative D call: TRBD1 (5 bases). Between the trimmed V and J ends, which lost 6 bases and 6 bases, there was a span of 14 bases. The CDR3 covers 13 residues. The CDR3 reads CASSVTGTSEAFF. The DNA for the CDR3 is TGTGCCAGCAGCGTAACAGGAACCTCTGAAGCTTTCTTT.

CDR3 sequence reads: CASSQGSRTVTEAFF. Written as DNA, the CDR3 is TGTGCCAGCAGCCAAGGATCAAGGACAGTCACTGAAGCTTTCTTT. This chain joins TRBV3-1 (or the pseudogene TRBV3-2) and TRBJ1-1, with D perhaps matching TRBD1 (6 bases). Trimming took 1 base from V and 4 from J, leaving 13 bases between them. The V gene's germline CDR1 is LGHDT and CDR2 YNNKEL (reference sequence). The CDR3 has 15 residues.

This chain links TRBV19 with TRBJ1-5; D is uncertain. Germline values: CDR1 LNHDA, CDR2 SQIVND (reference sequence). V shed 2 bases and J shed 0 bases, with 11 bases lying between them. The CDR3 has 16 residues. The CDR3, as DNA: TGTGCCAGTAGTATAAGATTTGCGGGTAGCAATCAGCCCCAGCATTTT. It yields the protein CASSIRFAGSNQPQHF.

The chain employs TRBV24-1 and TRBJ1-5; D is unclear. Germline-derived CDR1 and CDR2 are KGHDR and SFDVKD. Deletions cut 4 bases from V and 5 bases from J, with 17 bases between. There are 16 residues in the CDR3. The CDR3: CATSDSREPGDQPQHF. For the CDR3, the DNA is TGTGCCACCAGTGACAGCCGGGAGCCCGGAGATCAGCCCCAGCATTTT.

CDR3 in DNA: TGTGCCAGCAGCAAAAAGGGACCCTGGCTAGCGGGGAATTTTTTCTCGGTGCAGTTCTTC. It translates to CASSKKGPWLAGNFFSVQFF. The rearrangement uses TRBV21-1 and TRBJ2-1; TRBD2 is the table's D call and was not checked against the DNA. TRBV21-1 is a listed pseudogene. There are 20 residues in the CDR3.

The chain joins TRBV10-2 to TRBJ1-3, with TRBD1 matching 7 bases. Trimming cost V 6 bases and J 0 bases; bases outside gene matches: 5. This CDR3 is 15 amino acids long. Germline V lookup: CDR1 WSHSY, CDR2 SAAADI. The CDR3: CASSVAGGSGNTIYF. CDR3 nucleotides: TGCGCCAGCAGCGTCGCAGGGGGCTCTGGAAACACCATATATTTT.

The chain carries TRBV27 and TRBJ2-2; 10 bases align to TRBD2. Germline assignment: CDR1 MNHEY and CDR2 SMNVEV (reference sequence). The CDR3 spans 17 residues. V was pared by 1 base and J by 3 bases, with 5 bases of the junction left unmatched. CDR3: CASSLLSGGAHTGELFF. The CDR3, as DNA: TGTGCCAGCAGTTTATTGAGCGGGGGGGCCCACACCGGGGAGCTGTTTTTT.

The chain employs TRBV24-1 and TRBJ2-1; TRBD2 is a possible D gene (5 bases). CDR1 and CDR2 from the germline V gene are KGHDR and SFDVKD. Trimming cost V 6 bases and J 0 bases, with 8 bases left between them. The CDR3 has 14 residues. This CDR3 is CATSLRGSYNEQFF. CDR3 sequence (DNA): TGTGCCACCAGTCTCCGGGGCTCCTACAATGAGCAGTTCTTC.

The chain joins TRBV5-6 to TRBJ2-3; 7 bases fit TRBD1. CDR1 is SGHDT, CDR2 YYEEEE, per germline. This CDR3 has 15 residues. Trimming cost V 4 bases and J 4 bases; bases outside gene matches: 9. Written as DNA, the CDR3 is TGTGCCAGCAGCCTACCAGGGGGATTTGCAGATACGCAGTATTTT. Its protein product is CASSLPGGFADTQYF.

The rearrangement joins TRBV4-3 to TRBJ2-3, with D tentatively TRBD2 (6 bases). V was cut by 0 bases and J by 11 bases, with 24 bases left in between. Per the germline V gene, CDR1 is LGHNA and CDR2 is YSLEER. The CDR3 has 17 amino acids. The CDR3 reads CASSQDDGASDRSVQYF. In DNA, the CDR3 is TGCGCCAGCAGCCAAGATGATGGGGCTAGCGATCGATCTGTGCAGTATTTT.

The chain links TRBV27 to TRBJ2-7; 9 bases fit TRBD2. CDR1 and CDR2 from the germline V gene are MNHEY and SMNVEV (reference sequence). The CDR3 covers 15 residues. With 5 bases clipped from V and 0 bases from J, the junction kept 5 bases outside the gene matches. Here the CDR3 DNA reads TGTGCCAGCAGTCCCCAGACTAGCGGCTCCTACGAGCAGTACTTC. It codes for CASSPQTSGSYEQYF.

The genes are TRBV5-5 and TRBJ2-2; tentative D call: TRBD1 (6 bases). Germline CDR1 and CDR2: SGHKS and YYEKEE (reference sequence). CDR3 length: 16 amino acids. Trimming removed 2 bases at V and 4 bases at J, with 15 bases between. DNA of the CDR3: TGTGCCAGCAGCTTCTTCGCAGGGGCAGGCACCGGGGAGCTGTTTTTT. Encoded protein: CASSFFAGAGTGELFF.

This clone was picked up one time. The chain has TRBV28 and TRBJ1-5; D uncertain. The germline CDR1 and CDR2 sequences are MDHEN and SYDVKM. V was cut by 1 base and J by 2 bases, with 12 bases left in between. The CDR3 is made up of 16 amino acids. In DNA form, the CDR3 reads TGTGCCAGCAGTTTATTATGGCCTGCAGGCAATCAGCCCCAGCATTTT. Residues: CASSLLWPAGNQPQHF.